The T cell receptor (beta chain) described here comes from a study of cytomegalovirus exposure and HLA in healthy donors. The primer mix had 60 Vbeta and 13 Jbeta primers. Assay used: immunoSEQ multiplex PCR; TCRdb lists only in-frame clones, some missing. The sample records about 160,000 clones, roughly 85% being singletons. J gave up 5 bases and V 5 bases, and 5 bases lay outside the gene matches. This CDR3 is 14 amino acids long. From germline, CDR1 is MGHDK and CDR2 SYGVNS. This clone came up once. This clonotype originated in a boy between 2 and 15 years old in good health and CMV-seronegative. This chain uses TRBV25-1 with TRBJ2-1, with 8 positions matching TRBD1. Sequenced sample: PBMCs. CDR3 loop: CASSPRDRNNEQFF. The CDR3 DNA is TGTGCCAGCAGTCCCCGGGACAGGAACAATGAGCAGTTCTTC.